Listed below are T cell receptor beta chains from one sample, sequenced in a study of T cell responses to AZD1222 COVID-19 vaccine. Using immunoSEQ multiplex PCR, the repertoire was profiled, and TCRdb retains in-frame clones only, with some absent. Of 150,000 to 180,000 clones in the sample, about 87% were seen once. This specimen was peripheral blood, taken on day 0 of AZD1222 vaccination. These receptors were obtained from an adult in good health. CDR3s include the opening cysteine and the closing phenylalanine or tryptophan. Fields, in order: V gene, D gene, clone size, J gene, CDR3 DNA, CDR3 protein. D genes are given only for firm matches. Clone size is not always given. Where it is, it says once, few, many or a class for expanded clones.

TRBV6-2/TRBV6-3	-	-	TRBJ2-3	TGTGCCAGCAGTTACTACCCCGTCGGGGGGCGCTTCACAGATACGCAGTATTTT	CASSYYPVGGRFTDTQYF
TRBV3-1/TRBV3-2	-	-	TRBJ1-6	TGTGCCAGCAGCCAAGTAACTACAGGCAATTCACCCCTCCACTTT	CASSQVTTGNSPLHF
TRBV3-1/TRBV3-2	-	-	TRBJ1-2	TGTGCCAGCAGCCAAAGCCGGAACTATGGCTACACCTTC	CASSQSRNYGYTF
TRBV3-1/TRBV3-2	-	-	TRBJ2-7	TGTGCCAGCAGCCGCCTGGATAGGGGCTACGAGCAGTACTTC	CASSRLDRGYEQYF
TRBV19	TRBD2	-	TRBJ2-3	TGTGCCAGTACCCGGACTAGCCGTTTCACAGATACGCAGTATTTT	CASTRTSRFTDTQYF
TRBV11-3	-	-	TRBJ2-5	TGTGCCAGCAGCTTAGGTGGCAGGGGGGGTGAGACCCAGTACTTC	CASSLGGRGGETQYF
TRBV5-1	TRBD1	-	TRBJ2-7	TGCGCCAGCAGCTTGGAGCCGGGACAGAACTCCTACGAGCAGTACTTC	CASSLEPGQNSYEQYF
TRBV6-5	-	-	TRBJ1-1	TGTGCCAGCATCCCTCGGGGGAACACTGAAGCTTTCTTT	CASIPRGNTEAFF
TRBV5-4	-	-	TRBJ1-1	TGTGCCAGCAGCACGGCAGGGGAGACTGAAGCTTTCTTT	CASSTAGETEAFF
TRBV28	-	once	TRBJ1-5	TGTGCCAGCAGTTCCGCGACAGTATTGTATAGCAATCAGCCCCAGCATTTT	CASSSATVLYSNQPQHF
TRBV5-1	-	-	TRBJ1-1	TGCGCCAGCAGCCCAGGAGCGATGAACACTGAAGCTTTCTTT	CASSPGAMNTEAFF
TRBV12-3/TRBV12-4	-	-	TRBJ2-7	TGTGCCAGCAGTCCGACAGCGTCCTACGAGCAGTACTTC	CASSPTASYEQYF
TRBV10-2	-	once	TRBJ2-1	TGCGCCAGCAGTGTTAACTACCTGGGCGATGAGCAGTTCTTC	CASSVNYLGDEQFF
TRBV3-1/TRBV3-2	-	-	TRBJ1-5	TGTGCCAGCAGCCAAGGACATGGCGCTCAGCCCCAGCATTTT	CASSQGHGAQPQHF
TRBV7-2	TRBD2	-	TRBJ2-2	TGTGCCAGCAGCTCTCGAGCGGGGGGCGGGACCGGGGAGCTGTTTTTT	CASSSRAGGGTGELFF
TRBV30	TRBD2	-	TRBJ2-3	TGTGCCTGGAGGGCGACTAGCGGAGTTGGCACAGATACGCAGTATTTT	CAWRATSGVGTDTQYF
TRBV7-3	-	-	TRBJ2-2	TGTGCCAGCAGCTTAACGGCTACGAACACCGGGGAGCTGTTTTTT	CASSLTATNTGELFF
TRBV19	-	-	TRBJ1-5	TGTGCCAGTAGTATAGAAACAGGGTGGAGCAATCAGCCCCAGCATTTT	CASSIETGWSNQPQHF
TRBV29-1	TRBD2	-	TRBJ2-5	TGCAGCGTTAATCGCCAGGGAGGGTTGGAGACCCAGTACTTC	CSVNRQGGLETQYF
TRBV6-5	TRBD1	-	TRBJ1-6	TGTGCCAGCACCCTGACAGGGTTGAATTCACCCCTCCACTTT	CASTLTGLNSPLHF
TRBV5-8	TRBD2	-	TRBJ2-3	TGTGCCAGCAGCTCAATTATAGCGGGGGGTGTAGATACGCAGTATTTT	CASSSIIAGGVDTQYF
TRBV2	-	-	TRBJ1-1	TGTGCCAGCAGTGACCAGAACACTGAAGCTTTCTTT	CASSDQNTEAFF
TRBV18	-	-	TRBJ1-3	TGTGCCAGCTCACCACCGGGAGGGCCGAAGTCTGGAAACACCATATATTTT	CASSPPGGPKSGNTIYF
TRBV4-3	-	-	TRBJ1-2	TGCGCCAGCAGCCAAGTTTCATTGGACAGAAACCTCTATGGCTACACCTTC	CASSQVSLDRNLYGYTF
TRBV5-1	TRBD1	few	TRBJ1-2	TGCGCCAGCAGCTCAGGGGGATATGGCTACACCTTC	CASSSGGYGYTF
TRBV7-9	-	-	TRBJ1-5	TGTGCCAGCAGCTTAAGTAGTGGGGTTGGACAGCCCCAGCATTTT	CASSLSSGVGQPQHF